The clone carrying this TCR beta chain appeared once. This record comes from a study of PD-1 blockade in mismatch repair-deficient tumors. As for the study in general: Patients had around twelve mismatch repair-deficient cancer types, all previously treated and progressing.

TCR sequencing covered a few patients who responded to pembrolizumab. This table comes from immunoSEQ multiplex PCR, and its TCRdb copy is limited to in-frame clones, with some not included. The data show roughly 84,000 clones, over 75% seen once. The CDR3 runs to 15 residues. Germline V gives CDR1 MNHEY, CDR2 SVGAGI. J was trimmed by 2 bases and V by 6 bases; bases with no gene match: 5. This TCR was recovered from an adult with mismatch repair-deficient cancer. The chain joins TRBV6-5 to TRBJ2-3, with 10 bases matching TRBD2. The source was peripheral blood, collected 12 weeks after starting pembrolizumab. CDR3 region: CASSSTSGVTDTQYF. The CDR3 DNA reads TGTGCCAGCAGCTCCACTAGCGGGGTCACAGATACGCAGTATTTT.